These 21 T cell receptor beta chains were all obtained from the same sample, sequenced in a study of T cell responses to AZD1222 COVID-19 vaccine. Some clones are missing from TCRdb's copy, which holds only in-frame ones; the method was immunoSEQ multiplex PCR. The sample holds roughly 100,000 clones, less than 90% seen once. The sample was peripheral blood, taken on day 0 of AZD1222 vaccination. These receptors originate from an adult in good health.

This rearrangement joins TRBV10-1 to TRBJ1-2, with D unclear. CDR1 and CDR2 (germline): WNHNN, SYGVQD (reference sequence). The CDR3 has 10 amino acids. Trimming removed 9 bases at V and 6 bases at J, with 8 bases between. In nucleotides, the CDR3 is TGCGCCAGTCCTCCTCATGGCTACACCTTC. Translating it yields CASPPHGYTF.

The CDR3 coding sequence is TGTGCCAGCAGTTACTTCACAGATACGCAGTATTTT. Translating gives CASSYFTDTQYF. V and J are TRBV6-2 or TRBV6-3 and TRBJ2-3; D unclear. Trimming removed 1 base from V and 2 bases from J, with 1 base in between. There are 12 residues in the CDR3. Per germline, CDR1 MNHEY and CDR2 SVGEGT.

The rearrangement joins TRBV28 to TRBJ1-5; D call uncertain. V lost 6 bases to trimming and J lost 4 bases, with 7 bases between them. The V gene's germline CDR1 is MDHEN and CDR2 SYDVKM. The CDR3 runs to 12 residues. As DNA, the CDR3 is TGTGCCAGCAGGGGTATTAATCAGCCCCAGCATTTT. Translated: CASRGINQPQHF.

This rearrangement joins TRBV7-8 to TRBJ2-6; D gene unclear. Per the germline V gene, CDR1 is SGHVS and CDR2 is FQNEAQ. The CDR3 contains 15 residues. V lost 6 bases and J 4 bases, leaving 13 bases between the germline ends. In DNA, the CDR3 is TGTGCCAGCAGTCCCGGCAATGCAGGGGCCAACGTCCTGACTTTC. Its translation is CASSPGNAGANVLTF.

The chain combines TRBV5-4 with TRBJ2-2; 8 bases agree with TRBD2. Looked up from germline, CDR1 is SGHNT and CDR2 is YYREEE (reference sequence). V lost 0 bases and J lost 2; bases outside the gene matches: 3. The CDR3 is made up of 16 amino acids. CDR3 DNA sequence: TGTGCCAGCAGCTTGGATCGGGGGGGCAACACCGGGGAGCTGTTTTTT. Residues: CASSLDRGGNTGELFF.

The chain carries TRBV11-3 and TRBJ2-7; D assignment may be TRBD1 or TRBD2 (5 bases each). CDR3 length equals 12 residues. CDR1 is SGHNT and CDR2 is YENEEA in the germline V gene. V lost 5 bases, J lost 6 bases, and 11 bases lay in between. DNA for the CDR3: TGTGCCAGCAGCATGGGACCCGGCGAGCAGTACGTC. Its translation is CASSMGPGEQYV.

This sequence joins TRBV11-3 and TRBJ1-1; D gene uncertain. Trimming left V 8 bases short and J 1 base short, with 11 bases between. CDR1 is SGHNT and CDR2 is YENEEA in the germline V gene. This CDR3 contains 13 residues. CDR3 loop: CASCTRGNTEAFF. DNA of the CDR3: TGTGCCAGCTGCACACGAGGGAACACTGAAGCTTTCTTT.

The V and J genes are TRBV5-1 and TRBJ2-2; 11 nucleotides match TRBD2. Germline V lookup: CDR1 SGHRS, CDR2 YFSETQ. The CDR3 is made up of 16 amino acids. V gave up 5 bases and J gave up 1 base; unmatched junction bases: 4. CDR3 sequence: CASSTGTSGNTGELFF. As DNA, the CDR3 is TGCGCCAGCAGTACCGGGACTAGCGGGAACACCGGGGAGCTGTTTTTT.

The chain joins TRBV29-1 to TRBJ1-2; D is perhaps TRBD1 (5 bases). The V gene's germline CDR1 is SQVTM and CDR2 ANQGSEA. The CDR3 spans 13 residues. Trimming pared 1 base from V and 6 bases from J, leaving 12 bases between. CDR3 DNA: TGCAGCGTTGAAGGGCCTGGGGGGAATGGCTACACCTTC. Amino acids: CSVEGPGGNGYTF.

This chain uses TRBV10-2 with TRBJ2-1; 9 bases line up with TRBD1. V was pared by 6 bases and J by 3 bases, with 6 bases of the junction left unmatched. Germline V CDR1 and CDR2: WSHSY, SAAADI. The CDR3 runs 15 residues. CDR3 in amino acids: CASRDGQGSYNEQFF. CDR3 in DNA: TGCGCCAGCAGGGACGGACAGGGGAGCTACAATGAGCAGTTCTTC.

This clone was seen a few times. The rearrangement joins TRBV2 to TRBJ1-5; 8 positions agree with TRBD1. Germline V lookup: CDR1 SNHLY, CDR2 FYNNEI. The CDR3 is 19 residues long. Losses at the gene ends were 3 bases for V and 4 bases for J; bases not matched to a gene: 17. CDR3 coding DNA: TGTGCCAGCAGTGACGGAGTAACCCTTAGGACAGGGATAAATCAGCCCCAGCATTTT. Encoded protein: CASSDGVTLRTGINQPQHF. The variable domain in full, with the rest retrieved from reference TRBV2 and TRBJ1-5, is EPEVTQTPSHQVTQMGQEVILRCVPISNHLYFYWYRQILGQKVEFLVSFYNNEISEKSEIFDDQFSVERPDGSNFTLKIRSTKLEDSAMYFCASSDGVTLRTGINQPQHFGDGTRLSIL.

This clone appeared a few times. V is TRBV3-1 (or the pseudogene TRBV3-2) and J is TRBJ1-5; unclear D gene. Trimming pared 5 bases from V and 1 base from J, leaving 6 bases between. This CDR3 contains 13 residues. Germline V CDR1 and CDR2: LGHDT, YNNKEL (reference sequence). The CDR3 nucleotides read TGTGCCAGCAGCATACAGAGCAATCAGCCCCAGCATTTT. Its protein is CASSIQSNQPQHF.

In nucleotides, the CDR3 is TGTGCCAGCTCCTCGTGGATTACAACCTCTGGAAACACCATATATTTT. This translates into CASSSWITTSGNTIYF. The V and J genes are TRBV11-3 and TRBJ1-3; D call uncertain. This CDR3 has 16 amino acids. Germline CDR1 and CDR2: SGHNT and YENEEA. The ends were cut back, 8 bases at V and 0 bases at J, with 17 bases in the middle.

The rearrangement joins TRBV5-8 to TRBJ1-3; the match to TRBD1 covers 12 bases. The CDR3 covers 15 residues. V lost 4 bases to trimming and J lost 7 bases; unmatched junction nucleotides: 6. Germline lookup yields CDR1 SGHTS and CDR2 YDEGEE. The CDR3 region is CASSPGTGGFNTIYF. In nucleotides, the CDR3 is TGTGCCAGCAGCCCCGGGACAGGGGGCTTTAACACCATATATTTT.

The chain combines TRBV19 with TRBJ2-7; weak D call: TRBD1 (6 bases). The CDR3 sequence is 12 residues long. CDR1 is LNHDA and CDR2 is SQIVND in the germline V gene (reference sequence). With 7 bases removed from V and 2 bases from J, the gap between germline ends came to 9 bases. CDR3 sequence: CASIRQAYEQYV. The CDR3 DNA follows: TGTGCCAGTATTCGACAGGCCTACGAGCAGTACGTC.

This chain links TRBV5-1 with TRBJ1-4; 7 bases line up with TRBD1. Germline CDR1 is SGHRS and CDR2 is YFSETQ. The CDR3 runs 16 residues. V was pared by 4 bases and J by 5 bases, with 11 bases of the junction left unmatched. The CDR3 nucleotides read TGCGCCAGCAGCCCGGGACAGCTAGTTCCGAATGAAAAACTGTTTTTT. This gives the protein CASSPGQLVPNEKLFF. Variable domain in full (rest from reference TRBV5-1 and TRBJ1-4): KAGVTQTPRYLIKTRGQQVTLSCSPISGHRSVSWYQQTPGQGLQFLFEYFSETQRNKGNFPGRFSGRQFSNSRSEMNVSTLELGDSALYLCASSPGQLVPNEKLFFGSGTQLSVL.

This clone occurred once. This sequence joins TRBV4-3 and TRBJ2-2, with 14 bases fitting TRBD2. The CDR3 totals 17 residues. Per the germline V gene, CDR1 is LGHNA and CDR2 is YSLEER. Trimming at V came to 4 bases and at J to 5 bases, leaving 6 bases not matched to a gene. The CDR3 protein is CASSPGLAGGPTGELFF. DNA of the CDR3: TGCGCCAGCAGCCCAGGACTAGCGGGAGGCCCTACCGGGGAGCTGTTTTTT.

J is TRBJ1-4 and V is TRBV6-5; unclear D gene. Looked up from germline, CDR1 is MNHEY and CDR2 is SVGAGI. The length of the CDR3 is 14 residues. Trimming pared 4 bases from V and 0 bases from J, leaving 6 bases between. The CDR3 loop reads CASSSVTTNEKLFF. DNA for the CDR3: TGTGCCAGCAGTTCCGTCACAACTAATGAAAAACTGTTTTTT.

The V gene is TRBV18, the J gene TRBJ1-5; no reliable D call. V lost 3 bases and J 4 bases, leaving 7 bases between the germline ends. Germline V gene data show CDR1 as KGHSH and CDR2 as LQKENI. This CDR3 is built from 13 residues. For the CDR3, the DNA is TGTGCCAGCTCACCGGGAACTAATCAGCCCCAGCATTTT. This sequence encodes CASSPGTNQPQHF.

This sequence joins TRBV6-6 and TRBJ1-4; D perhaps matches TRBD1 (6 bases). The germline gives CDR1 MNHNY, CDR2 SVGAGI (reference sequence). CDR3 size: 14 residues. V was pared by 6 bases and J by 6 bases, with 14 bases between. As DNA, the CDR3 is TGTGCCAGCAGGGGGGCTGCAGGGGATGAAAAACTGTTTTTT. Its translation is CASRGAAGDEKLFF.

The chain combines TRBV6-1 with TRBJ2-7; 7 nucleotides match TRBD1. This CDR3 spans 15 amino acids. Germline V gene lookup returns CDR1 MNHNS and CDR2 SASEGT. The V and J ends lost 2 bases and 7 bases, in that order; junction bases with no gene match: 11. This chain's CDR3 is CASSEPVTGLWEQYV. CDR3 nucleotides: TGTGCCAGCAGTGAACCCGTGACAGGGCTTTGGGAGCAGTACGTC.